A single sample is the source of the 30 T cell receptor beta chains below, sequenced in a study of human thymus T cells. TCRdb's table, derived via immunoSEQ multiplex PCR, lists solely in-frame clones and lacks some. The sample consists of about 130,000 clones, 90% to 95% of them appearing once. Obtained as resections during corrective heart surgery, the thymus tissue was then studied. Sequencing was carried out using thymus tissue. The receptors derive from a boy younger than two with a congenital heart defect but otherwise immunologically healthy.

This clone has only one observation. The chain employs TRBV4-1 and TRBJ2-7; 8 bases are a match to TRBD1. The germline V gene encodes CDR1 MGHRA and CDR2 YSYEKL. The length of the CDR3 is 16 residues. V was pared by 2 bases and J by 0 bases, with 6 bases of the junction left unmatched. The DNA of the CDR3 is TGCGCCAGCAGCCAACCTCGTGGACAGGGCTCCTACGAGCAGTACTTC. It encodes CASSQPRGQGSYEQYF.

The rearrangement links TRBV7-9 to TRBJ1-1; D is uncertain. This CDR3 is built from 12 residues. The ends were cut back, 1 base at V and 8 bases at J, with 8 bases in the middle. Per the germline V gene, CDR1 is SEHNR and CDR2 is FQNEAQ (reference sequence). The CDR3 DNA sequence: TGTGCCAGCAGCTTAGGGGCGGGAGAAGCTTTCTTT. It translates to CASSLGAGEAFF.

About this clone: A read error is likely, as this CDR3 ends without the conserved phenylalanine or tryptophan. The chain has TRBV6-5 and TRBJ1-2, with D maybe TRBD1 (5 bases). This CDR3 region has 16 residues. Germline loops: CDR1 MNHEY, CDR2 SVGAGI. The V end lost 4 bases, the J end lost 0 bases, and 15 bases lay between the germline ends. The CDR3 region is CASSSDHRLTNYGYTL. The CDR3 DNA reads as TGTGCCAGCAGTTCGGACCACAGGCTCACTAACTATGGCTACACCCTC.

Here the CDR3 reads CASSLDRGEAFF. CDR3 DNA sequence: TGCGCCAGCAGCTTGGACAGGGGGGAAGCTTTCTTT. The V and J genes are TRBV5-1 and TRBJ1-1; 8 nucleotides line up with TRBD1. Germline lookup yields CDR1 SGHRS and CDR2 YFSETQ. V lost 0 bases and J lost 8; bases outside the gene matches: 0. The CDR3 loop spans 12 amino acids.

In nucleotides, the CDR3 is TGTGCCATCACCAGCGCCTGGGGGAACACTGAAGCTTTCTTT. This codes for CAITSAWGNTEAFF. V usage is TRBV10-3 and J usage is TRBJ1-1; D remains ambiguous. Trimming removed 7 bases at V and 1 base at J, with 13 bases between. Germline V gene data show CDR1 as ENHRY and CDR2 as SYGVKD. The CDR3 covers 14 residues.

The J gene is TRBJ1-2, the V gene TRBV15; 7 bases fit TRBD1. The germline gives CDR1 LNHNV, CDR2 YYDKDF (reference sequence). V was pared by 1 base and J by 5 bases, with 7 bases of the junction left unmatched. The CDR3 contains 15 residues. The CDR3: CATSRAAGGYYGYTF. The CDR3 DNA is TGTGCCACCAGCAGAGCGGCAGGGGGTTATTATGGCTACACCTTC.

CDR3 bases: TGTGCCAGCAGCCACGGACCGACCTCGGGCAATCAGCCCCAGCATTTT. It is translated as CASSHGPTSGNQPQHF. The chain combines TRBV2 with TRBJ1-5; D remains ambiguous. Between the trimmed V and J ends, which lost 6 bases and 2 bases, there was a span of 17 bases. This CDR3 spans 16 amino acids. Germline values: CDR1 SNHLY, CDR2 FYNNEI.

A remark on this clone: At one of its ends the junction is not consistent with the germline gene, which may arise from a read error. V usage is TRBV28 and J usage is TRBJ1-3, with a weak D call TRBD1 (6 bases). The CDR3 consists of 23 residues. From germline, CDR1 is MDHEN and CDR2 SYDVKM. In DNA, the CDR3 is TGTGCCAGCAGCCAAGGGGGGCCGATGCCCACCAGGAACTCTTTCGGAGCTGGGAACACCATATATTTT. It yields the protein CASSQGGPMPTRNSFGAGNTIYF.

CDR3 loop: CASSYGRHNEQFF. As DNA, the CDR3 is TGTGCCAGCTCCTACGGGAGACACAATGAGCAGTTCTTC. This chain links TRBV18 with TRBJ2-1; tentatively, D is TRBD2 (6 bases). Germline V gene data show CDR1 as KGHSH and CDR2 as LQKENI. Trimming took 6 bases from V and 5 from J, leaving 11 bases between them. There are 13 residues in the CDR3.

This clone showed up just a few times. The chain joins TRBV5-1 to TRBJ1-1, with a possible D match to TRBD1 (6 bases). The CDR3 covers 14 residues. V lost 0 bases to trimming and J lost 2 bases, with 8 bases between them. Looked up from germline, CDR1 is SGHRS and CDR2 is YFSETQ. The CDR3 region is CASSLEGGNTEAFF. The CDR3 region has the DNA TGCGCCAGCAGCTTGGAGGGGGGAAACACTGAAGCTTTCTTT. Combining the CDR3 with reference TRBV5-1 and TRBJ1-1 gives the whole variable domain KAGVTQTPRYLIKTRGQQVTLSCSPISGHRSVSWYQQTPGQGLQFLFEYFSETQRNKGNFPGRFSGRQFSNSRSEMNVSTLELGDSALYLCASSLEGGNTEAFFGQGTRLTVV.

V and J are TRBV29-1 and TRBJ1-2; a weak D match, TRBD1 (6 bases). Trimming took off 7 bases at V and 5 bases at J, with 17 bases between the two ends. CDR3 length equals 13 residues. CDR1 and CDR2 (germline): SQVTM, ANQGSEA. The CDR3 spells CSAGGGARYGYTF. CDR3 bases: TGCAGCGCCGGTGGGGGGGCGCGGTATGGCTACACCTTC.

The chain combines TRBV10-3 with TRBJ1-5; D is uncertain. Germline V gives CDR1 ENHRY, CDR2 SYGVKD. The CDR3 sequence is 13 residues long. Trimming shortened V by 4 bases and J by 0 bases, and 4 bases separated the two germline ends. The CDR3 DNA sequence: TGTGCCATCAGTGGAGATAGCAATCAGCCCCAGCATTTT. Translating it yields CAISGDSNQPQHF.

The chain carries TRBV28 and TRBJ1-5, with 12 bases that match TRBD1. Trimming at V came to 4 bases and at J to 6 bases, leaving 4 bases not matched to a gene. CDR1 and CDR2 from the germline V gene are MDHEN and SYDVKM. This CDR3 has 15 residues. CDR3 in amino acids: CASSWDRGHAQPQHF. CDR3 nucleotides: TGTGCCAGCAGTTGGGACAGGGGGCACGCTCAGCCCCAGCATTTT.

The CDR3 protein is CASSQEGGRDSTDTQYF. CDR3 bases: TGCGCCAGCAGCCAAGAGGGGGGACGTGATAGCACAGATACGCAGTATTTT. This chain connects TRBV4-3 to TRBJ2-3, with D perhaps matching TRBD2 (6 bases). Germline V gene lookup returns CDR1 LGHNA and CDR2 YSLEER. The CDR3 extends over 17 amino acids. Trimming pared 0 bases from V and 0 bases from J, leaving 13 bases between.

The J gene is TRBJ1-6, the V gene TRBV7-9, with D maybe TRBD1 (5 bases). V was cut by 5 bases and J by 1 base, with 15 bases left in between. Germline CDR1 SEHNR, CDR2 FQNEAQ (reference sequence). The CDR3 contains 17 residues. The CDR3, as DNA: TGTGCCAGCAGCATATTCCAGGGAAAGTCCTATAATTCACCCCTCCACTTT. Protein: CASSIFQGKSYNSPLHF.

This clone was recorded only once. The rearrangement uses TRBV7-8 and TRBJ2-5, with TRBD2 matching over 11 bases. V lost 1 base to trimming and J lost 5 bases; unmatched junction nucleotides: 12. CDR1 is SGHVS, CDR2 FQNEAQ, per germline. The CDR3 loop spans 18 amino acids. This chain's CDR3 is CASSLEEGLAGGPETQYF. The CDR3 DNA reads as TGTGCCAGCAGCTTAGAGGAGGGGCTAGCGGGGGGACCCGAGACCCAGTACTTC.

The chain employs TRBV5-6 and TRBJ2-2, with D possibly called TRBD1 or TRBD2 (6 bases each). This CDR3 has 16 amino acids. Germline lookup yields CDR1 SGHDT and CDR2 YYEEEE. Trimming stripped 6 bases from V and 4 bases from J, with 19 bases between. The DNA of the CDR3 is TGTGCCAGCACCCTCGGGGGCGGGGTTGCCACCGGGGAGCTGTTTTTT. This gives the protein CASTLGGGVATGELFF. The full variable domain, its missing parts supplied by reference TRBV5-6 and TRBJ2-2, is DAGVTQSPTHLIKTRGQQVTLRCSPKSGHDTVSWYQQALGQGPQFIFQYYEEEERQRGNFPDRFSGHQFPNYSSELNVNALLLGDSALYLCASTLGGGVATGELFFGEGSRLTVL.

This chain links TRBV15 with TRBJ2-3, with TRBD2 as a possible D gene (6 bases). V lost 1 base and J lost 2, with 16 bases in between. Germline V gene sequence: CDR1 LNHNV, CDR2 YYDKDF (reference sequence). CDR3 length: 17 residues. The chain's CDR3 is CATSRAVRGKNTDTQYF. The CDR3 DNA is TGTGCCACCAGCAGAGCCGTGCGGGGCAAGAACACAGATACGCAGTATTTT.

This chain connects TRBV10-3 to TRBJ2-3, with a weak D call TRBD1 (5 bases). The CDR3 is 15 amino acids. Germline loops: CDR1 ENHRY, CDR2 SYGVKD. Trimming took off 6 bases at V and 9 bases at J, with 22 bases between the two ends. The CDR3 nucleotides are TGTGCCATCAGAGGAACGGTCGGAACAGGCGGCACGCAGTATTTT. This sequence encodes CAIRGTVGTGGTQYF.

The V gene is TRBV7-3, the J gene TRBJ2-5; 8 positions agree with TRBD2. Germline values: CDR1 SGHTA, CDR2 FQGTGA. V lost 2 bases and J lost 3; bases outside the gene matches: 5. The CDR3 has 15 amino acids. The CDR3 loop is CASSLGLARKETQYF. The CDR3 nucleotides are TGTGCCAGCAGCTTAGGACTAGCCCGCAAAGAGACCCAGTACTTC. Looking up the rest from reference TRBV7-3 and TRBJ2-5 gives the full variable domain: GAGVSQTPSNKVTEKGKYVELRCDPISGHTALYWYRQSLGQGPEFLIYFQGTGAADDSGLPNDRFFAVRPEGSVSTLKIQRTERGDSAVYLCASSLGLARKETQYFGPGTRLLVL.

V gene TRBV4-3 combines with J gene TRBJ2-7; 8 bases are a match to TRBD2. The CDR3 is 16 residues long. V trimming: 0 bases; J trimming: 2 bases; junction bases outside the gene matches: 6. The germline V gene encodes CDR1 LGHNA and CDR2 YSLEER. The CDR3 coding sequence is TGCGCCAGCAGCCAAGAAGAGCGGGGGAGAGCCTACGAGCAGTACTTC. Amino acid sequence: CASSQEERGRAYEQYF.

The chain uses TRBV2 and TRBJ2-4, with D possibly TRBD2 on 7 matching bases. Per germline, CDR1 SNHLY and CDR2 FYNNEI. The V end was cut by 8 bases, the J end by 3 bases, with 11 bases between. This CDR3 has 13 amino acids. CDR3 region: CASGGAGKNIQYF. The DNA for the CDR3 is TGTGCCAGCGGGGGGGCCGGCAAAAACATTCAGTACTTC.

V usage is TRBV5-6 and J usage is TRBJ2-5; either TRBD1 or TRBD2 may supply D (5 bases each). This CDR3 is built from 18 residues. The V and J ends lost 2 bases and 5 bases respectively, with 25 bases between them. Germline V gives CDR1 SGHDT, CDR2 YYEEEE. CDR3 nucleotides: TGTGCCAGCAGCTTTGGAAAAGGGGCCGAAGTCTGGGAGGAGACCCAGTACTTC. Its translation is CASSFGKGAEVWEETQYF.

This chain uses TRBV28 with TRBJ2-1; D call uncertain. There are 17 residues in the CDR3. Germline V lookup: CDR1 MDHEN, CDR2 SYDVKM. V was trimmed by 3 bases and J by 0 bases, leaving 15 bases between them. The CDR3 region has the DNA TGTGCCAGCAGTTTTCTTAGCCGCCTCGGCTCCTACAATGAGCAGTTCTTC. This codes for CASSFLSRLGSYNEQFF.

CDR3 bases: TGTGCCAGTAGTATAGATCCCCCGAGGGACAGGCCCAATCAGCCCCAGCATTTT. Its protein is CASSIDPPRDRPNQPQHF. This sequence joins TRBV19 and TRBJ1-5, with TRBD1 matching 8 bases. The CDR3 has 18 amino acids. Trimming took 0 bases from V and 3 from J; bases not matched to a gene: 10. Germline lookup yields CDR1 LNHDA and CDR2 SQIVND (reference sequence).

CDR3 DNA sequence: TGCGCCAGCAGGGTTCAAGAGACCCAGTACTTC. Residues: CASRVQETQYF. The rearrangement joins TRBV5-1 to TRBJ2-5, with D hard to call. This CDR3 is built from 11 residues. Trimming removed 5 bases at V and 2 bases at J, with 4 bases between. The germline CDR1 and CDR2 sequences are SGHRS and YFSETQ.

The chain couples TRBV5-1 to TRBJ2-5, with D unclear. CDR3 length equals 11 residues. V was pared by 3 bases and J by 4 bases, with 4 bases between. Germline V gene sequence: CDR1 SGHRS, CDR2 YFSETQ. CDR3 region: CASSWGETQYF. The CDR3 DNA sequence: TGCGCCAGCAGCTGGGGAGAGACCCAGTACTTC.

In the case of this clone: Lacking the conserved final phenylalanine or tryptophan, this CDR3 likely reflects a read error. The DNA is omitted, as the CDR3 cannot be located on it reliably, and the CDR3 follows TCRdb's listing. V is TRBV7-9 and J is TRBJ1-1; TRBD1 was called by the table and not checked on the DNA. Germline V lookup: CDR1 SEHNR, CDR2 FQNEAQ (reference sequence). Both ends counted, the CDR3 spans 11 residues. CDR3 sequence: CASSLLELGAT.

This clone has only a few counts. V usage is TRBV6-6 and J usage is TRBJ1-5; D might be TRBD1 (5 bases). Germline V gene sequence: CDR1 MNHNY, CDR2 SVGAGI (reference sequence). This CDR3 has 11 residues. V lost 6 bases, J lost 12 bases, and 12 bases lay in between. The CDR3 DNA reads as TGTGCCAGCAGCTTCATCGGGGGCCAGCATTTT. This sequence encodes CASSFIGGQHF.

The chain employs TRBV15 and TRBJ2-1; D is perhaps TRBD2 (5 bases). The CDR3 has 19 amino acids. V was trimmed by 0 bases and J by 4 bases, leaving 22 bases between them. The V gene's germline CDR1 is LNHNV and CDR2 YYDKDF (reference sequence). The CDR3 here is CATSRDLRTEEEPYNEQFF. CDR3 in DNA: TGTGCCACCAGCAGAGATCTACGAACCGAGGAGGAACCTTACAATGAGCAGTTCTTC.